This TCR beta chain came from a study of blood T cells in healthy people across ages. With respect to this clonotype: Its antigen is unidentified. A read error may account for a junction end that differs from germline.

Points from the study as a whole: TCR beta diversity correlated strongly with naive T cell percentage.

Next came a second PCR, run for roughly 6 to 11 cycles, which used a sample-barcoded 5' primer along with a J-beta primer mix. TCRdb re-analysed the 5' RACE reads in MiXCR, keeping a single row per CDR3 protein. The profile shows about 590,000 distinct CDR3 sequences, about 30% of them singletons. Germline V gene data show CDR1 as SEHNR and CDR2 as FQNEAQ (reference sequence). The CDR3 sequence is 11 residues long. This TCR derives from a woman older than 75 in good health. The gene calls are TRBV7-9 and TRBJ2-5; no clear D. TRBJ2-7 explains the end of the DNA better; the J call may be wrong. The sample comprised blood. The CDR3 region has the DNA TGTGTCAGCAGCTCTGAGTACGAGCAGTACTTC. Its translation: CVSSSEYEQYF.